This T cell receptor beta chain was profiled in a study of blood T cell repertoires in COVID-19. CDR1 and CDR2 (germline): MDHEN, SYDVKM. The CDR3 length is 13 residues. V was pared by 7 bases and J by 8 bases, with 17 bases between. This clone was detected only once. Using immunoSEQ multiplex PCR, the repertoire was profiled, and TCRdb retains in-frame clones only, with some absent. The sample yields fewer than 400,000 clones, about nine tenths seen once. The chain couples TRBV28 to TRBJ1-2; D call uncertain. This clonotype originated in a woman younger than 30 who had recovered from COVID-19. The specimen sequenced was PBMCs or T cells enriched from blood (not recorded which). CDR3 coding DNA: TGTGCCAGCACCACTAGGTCTGGGTACGGCTACACCTTC. Its translation: CASTTRSGYGYTF.